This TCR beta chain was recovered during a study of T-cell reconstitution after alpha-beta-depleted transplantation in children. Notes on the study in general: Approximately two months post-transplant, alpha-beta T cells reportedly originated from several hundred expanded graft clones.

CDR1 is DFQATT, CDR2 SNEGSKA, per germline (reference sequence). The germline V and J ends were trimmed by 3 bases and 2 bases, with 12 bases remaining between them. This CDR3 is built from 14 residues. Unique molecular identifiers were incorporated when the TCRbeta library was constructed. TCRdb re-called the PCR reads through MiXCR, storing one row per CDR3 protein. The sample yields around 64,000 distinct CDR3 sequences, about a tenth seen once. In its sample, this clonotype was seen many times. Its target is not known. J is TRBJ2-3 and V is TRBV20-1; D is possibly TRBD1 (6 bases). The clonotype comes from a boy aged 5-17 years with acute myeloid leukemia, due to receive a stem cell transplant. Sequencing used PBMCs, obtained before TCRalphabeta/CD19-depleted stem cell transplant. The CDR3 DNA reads TGCAGTGCTAGGGCCCAGGGGTACACAGATACGCAGTATTTT. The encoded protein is CSARAQGYTDTQYF.